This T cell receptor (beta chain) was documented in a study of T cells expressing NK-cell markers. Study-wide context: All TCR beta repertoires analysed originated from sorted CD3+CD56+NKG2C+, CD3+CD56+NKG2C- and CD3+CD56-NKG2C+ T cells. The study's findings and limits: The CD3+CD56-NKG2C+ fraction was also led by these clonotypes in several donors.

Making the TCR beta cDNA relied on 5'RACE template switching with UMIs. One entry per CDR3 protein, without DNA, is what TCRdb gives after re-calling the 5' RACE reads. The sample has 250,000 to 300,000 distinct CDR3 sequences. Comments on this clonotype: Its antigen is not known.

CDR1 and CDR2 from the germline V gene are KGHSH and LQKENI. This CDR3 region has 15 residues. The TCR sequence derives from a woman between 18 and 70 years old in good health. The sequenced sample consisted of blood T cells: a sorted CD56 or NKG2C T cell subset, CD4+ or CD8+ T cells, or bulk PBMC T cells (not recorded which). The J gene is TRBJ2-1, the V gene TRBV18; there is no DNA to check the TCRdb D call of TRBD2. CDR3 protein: CASSPPTRTYNEQFF.